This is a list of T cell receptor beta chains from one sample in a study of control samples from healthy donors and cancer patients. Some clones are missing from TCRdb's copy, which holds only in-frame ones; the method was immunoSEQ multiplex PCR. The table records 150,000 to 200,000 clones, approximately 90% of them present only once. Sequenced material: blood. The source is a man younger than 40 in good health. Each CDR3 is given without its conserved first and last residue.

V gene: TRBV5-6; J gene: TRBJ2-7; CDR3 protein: ASRLQGRKGLGYEQY
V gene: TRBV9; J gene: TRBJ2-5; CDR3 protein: ASSVAAGGQETQY
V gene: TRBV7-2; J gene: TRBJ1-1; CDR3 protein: ASRGQLNTEAF
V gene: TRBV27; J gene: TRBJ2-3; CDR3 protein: ASSPGTGNADTQY
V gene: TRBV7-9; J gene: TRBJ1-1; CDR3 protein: ASSLQGADPEAF
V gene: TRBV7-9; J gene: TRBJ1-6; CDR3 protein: ASSIGISPLH
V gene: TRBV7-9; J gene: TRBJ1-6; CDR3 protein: ASSLIGGGDSPLH
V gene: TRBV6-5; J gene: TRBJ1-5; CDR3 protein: ASSGPNQPQH
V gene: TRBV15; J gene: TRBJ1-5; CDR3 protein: ATSPGGSNQPQH
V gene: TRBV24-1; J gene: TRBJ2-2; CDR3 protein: ATSDKGTSNTGELF
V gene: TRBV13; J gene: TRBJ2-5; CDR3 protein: ASSLGTTYQETQY